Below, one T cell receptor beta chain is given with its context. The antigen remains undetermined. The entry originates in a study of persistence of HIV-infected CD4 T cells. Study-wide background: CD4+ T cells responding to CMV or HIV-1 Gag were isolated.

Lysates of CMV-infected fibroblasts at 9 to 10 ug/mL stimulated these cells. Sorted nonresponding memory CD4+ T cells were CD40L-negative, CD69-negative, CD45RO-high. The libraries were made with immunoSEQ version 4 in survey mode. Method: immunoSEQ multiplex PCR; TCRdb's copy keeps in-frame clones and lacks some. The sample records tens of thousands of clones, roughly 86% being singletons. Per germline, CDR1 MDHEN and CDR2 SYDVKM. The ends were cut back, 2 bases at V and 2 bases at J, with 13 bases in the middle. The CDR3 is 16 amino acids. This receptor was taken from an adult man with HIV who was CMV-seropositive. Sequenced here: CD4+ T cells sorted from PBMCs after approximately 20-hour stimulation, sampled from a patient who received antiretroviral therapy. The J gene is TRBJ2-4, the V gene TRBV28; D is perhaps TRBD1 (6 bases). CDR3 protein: CASSLPRTGPKNIQYF. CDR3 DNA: TGTGCCAGCAGTTTACCTCGAACAGGGCCCAAAAACATTCAGTACTTC.